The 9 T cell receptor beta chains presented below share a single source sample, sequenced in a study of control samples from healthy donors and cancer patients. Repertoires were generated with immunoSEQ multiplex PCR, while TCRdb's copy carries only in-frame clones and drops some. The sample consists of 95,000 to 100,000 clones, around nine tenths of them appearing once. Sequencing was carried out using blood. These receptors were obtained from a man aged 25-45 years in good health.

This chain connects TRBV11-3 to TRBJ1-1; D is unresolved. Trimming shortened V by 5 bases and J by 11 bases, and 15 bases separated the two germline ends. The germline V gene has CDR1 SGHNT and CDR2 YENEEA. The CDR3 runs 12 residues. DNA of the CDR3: TGTGCCAGCAGCCCGCCGTCAGGACGGGCTTTCTTT. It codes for CASSPPSGRAFF.

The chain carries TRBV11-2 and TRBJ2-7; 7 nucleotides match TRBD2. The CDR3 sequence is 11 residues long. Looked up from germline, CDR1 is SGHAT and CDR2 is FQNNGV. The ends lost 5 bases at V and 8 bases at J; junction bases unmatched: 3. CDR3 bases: TGTGCCAGCAGCGACGGGGGGAAGCAGTACTTC. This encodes CASSDGGKQYF.

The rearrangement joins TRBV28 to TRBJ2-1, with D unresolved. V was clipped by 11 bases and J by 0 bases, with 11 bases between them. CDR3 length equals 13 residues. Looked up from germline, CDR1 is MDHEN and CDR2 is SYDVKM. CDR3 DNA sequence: TGTGCCGGATCAAGGAGCTCCTACAATGAGCAGTTCTTC. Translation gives CAGSRSSYNEQFF.

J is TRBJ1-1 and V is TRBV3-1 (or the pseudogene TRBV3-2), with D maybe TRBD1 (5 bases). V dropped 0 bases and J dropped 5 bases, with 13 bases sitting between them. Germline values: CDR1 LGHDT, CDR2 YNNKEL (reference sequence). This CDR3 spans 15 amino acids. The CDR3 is CASSQDRAFGTEAFF. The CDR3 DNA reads TGTGCCAGCAGCCAAGACAGGGCCTTCGGGACTGAAGCTTTCTTT.

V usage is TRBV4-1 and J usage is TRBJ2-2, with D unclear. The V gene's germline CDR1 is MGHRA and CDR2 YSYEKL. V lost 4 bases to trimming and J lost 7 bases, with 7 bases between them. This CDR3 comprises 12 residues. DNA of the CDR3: TGCGCCAGCAGCCGTCTGGGCGGGGAGCTGTTTTTT. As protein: CASSRLGGELFF.

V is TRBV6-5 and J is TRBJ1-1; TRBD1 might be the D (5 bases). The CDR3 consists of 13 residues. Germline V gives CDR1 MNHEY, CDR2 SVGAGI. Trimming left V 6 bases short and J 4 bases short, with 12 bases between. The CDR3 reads CASSPGGGTEAFF. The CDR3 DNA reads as TGTGCCAGCAGCCCCGGGGGGGGCACTGAAGCTTTCTTT.

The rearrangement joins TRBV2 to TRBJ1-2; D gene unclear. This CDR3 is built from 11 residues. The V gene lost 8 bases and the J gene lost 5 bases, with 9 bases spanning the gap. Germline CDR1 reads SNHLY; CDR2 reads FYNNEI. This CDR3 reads CASGLEYGYTF. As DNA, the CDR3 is TGTGCCAGCGGCCTGGAGTATGGCTACACCTTC.

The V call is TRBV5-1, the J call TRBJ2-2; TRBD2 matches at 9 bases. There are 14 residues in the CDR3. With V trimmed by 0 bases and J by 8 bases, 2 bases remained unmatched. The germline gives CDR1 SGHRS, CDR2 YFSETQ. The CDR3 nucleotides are TGCGCCAGCAGCTTGGCAACTAGCGGGGGGGAGCTGTTTTTT. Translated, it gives CASSLATSGGELFF.

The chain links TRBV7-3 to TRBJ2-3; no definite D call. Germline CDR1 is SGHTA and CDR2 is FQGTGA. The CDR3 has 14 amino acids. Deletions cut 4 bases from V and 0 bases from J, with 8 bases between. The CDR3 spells CASSWAPSTDTQYF. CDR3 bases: TGTGCCAGCAGCTGGGCTCCTAGCACAGATACGCAGTATTTT.